The 25 T cell receptor beta chains below come from one sample, sequenced in a study of a mutant IDH1 vaccine in newly diagnosed glioma. The time point denotes: week 35, safety follow-up. Each vaccine dose was 300 ug of mutant IDH1 20-mer peptide, with topical imiquimod. Their antigen targets remain unknown. The table came from immunoSEQ multiplex PCR; TCRdb's copy has only in-frame clones and leaves some out. The profile shows fewer than 45,000 clones, 75% to 90% of them singletons. Sequencing was performed on PBMCs, taken from a glioma patient whose treatment included an IDH1 peptide vaccine. The receptor set was obtained from a man aged 35 to 55 with glioma.

The rearrangement uses TRBV4-2 and TRBJ1-5; D is ambiguous. Trimming removed 0 bases at V and 4 bases at J, with 7 bases between. The CDR3 runs 14 residues. The germline V gene encodes CDR1 LGHNA and CDR2 YNFKEQ. The CDR3 DNA reads as TGTGCCAGCAGCCAAGAGACGGGGAATCAGCCCCAGCATTTT. Translating it yields CASSQETGNQPQHF.

The V gene is TRBV11-2, the J gene TRBJ1-1; tentative D call: TRBD1 (5 bases). Deletions cut 0 bases from V and 1 base from J, with 15 bases between. Germline loops: CDR1 SGHAT, CDR2 FQNNGV. The CDR3 runs to 17 residues. The CDR3 DNA follows: TGTGCCAGCAGCTTAGACCGGAGGTGGGGCGGGAACACTGAAGCTTTCTTT. Translation gives CASSLDRRWGGNTEAFF. Supplemented by reference TRBV11-2 and TRBJ1-1, the full variable domain reads EAGVAQSPRYKIIEKRQSVAFWCNPISGHATLYWYQQILGQGPKLLIQFQNNGVVDDSQLPKDRFSAERLKGVDSTLKIQPAKLEDSAVYLCASSLDRRWGGNTEAFFGQGTRLTVV.

This clone has just one count. The chain has TRBV5-1 and TRBJ1-4, with a weak D call TRBD1 (5 bases). There are 14 residues in the CDR3. V was trimmed by 0 bases and J by 3 bases, leaving 6 bases between them. Germline V gives CDR1 SGHRS, CDR2 YFSETQ. In nucleotides, the CDR3 is TGCGCCAGCAGCTTGGACAGGCCTAATGAAAAACTGTTTTTT. It translates to CASSLDRPNEKLFF.

This chain links TRBV18 with TRBJ1-2; D is unresolved. Germline lookup yields CDR1 KGHSH and CDR2 LQKENI. The CDR3 runs 14 residues. V lost 3 bases, J lost 8 bases, and 16 bases lay in between. CDR3 in DNA: TGTGCCAGCTCACCTCCTTCTCCCGCGAGAGGCTACACCTTC. Amino acids: CASSPPSPARGYTF.

The genes are TRBV10-3 and TRBJ2-1; 12 bases line up with TRBD2. This CDR3 spans 15 amino acids. From germline, CDR1 is ENHRY and CDR2 SYGVKD. Trimming took 0 bases from V and 8 from J; bases not matched to a gene: 2. DNA for the CDR3: TGTGCCATCAGTGAGTCGACTAGCGGGAGCTATGAGCAGTTCTTC. Its translation is CAISESTSGSYEQFF.

This chain joins TRBV7-9 and TRBJ1-4; 9 nucleotides align to TRBD1. This CDR3 comprises 14 residues. With V trimmed by 5 bases and J by 7 bases, 5 bases remained unmatched. CDR1 SEHNR and CDR2 FQNEAQ come from the germline V gene (reference sequence). The CDR3 DNA sequence: TGTGCCAGCAGCCGGACAGGGGCCGGTGAAAAACTGTTTTTT. It yields the protein CASSRTGAGEKLFF.

This sequence joins TRBV6-1 and TRBJ2-1; 8 nucleotides line up with TRBD2. The V and J ends lost 7 bases and 5 bases, in that order; junction bases with no gene match: 10. The CDR3 sequence is 15 residues long. Germline loops: CDR1 MNHNS, CDR2 SASEGT. CDR3 residues: CASKDLAGSDNEQFF. For the CDR3, the DNA is TGTGCCAGCAAAGATTTAGCGGGAAGTGACAATGAGCAGTTCTTC.

The chain links TRBV5-1 to TRBJ1-2; D might be TRBD1 (6 bases). Germline V gene data show CDR1 as SGHRS and CDR2 as YFSETQ. Between the trimmed V and J ends, which lost 0 bases and 5 bases, there was a span of 8 bases. The CDR3 has 13 residues. In DNA, the CDR3 is TGCGCCAGCAGCTTGGAACAGGGTTATGGCTACACCTTC. Protein sequence: CASSLEQGYGYTF.

The V and J genes are TRBV14 and TRBJ2-7; D is uncertain. Germline CDR1 reads SGHDN; CDR2 reads FVKESK. V was clipped by 0 bases and J by 4 bases, with 13 bases between them. The CDR3 is made up of 15 amino acids. CDR3 in amino acids: CASSQDWPPVYEQYF. Written as DNA, the CDR3 is TGTGCCAGCAGCCAAGATTGGCCGCCGGTGTACGAGCAGTACTTC.

For the CDR3, the DNA is TGTGCCAGCAGCCGCCGGACAGGGGATGAAAAACTGTTTTTT. This gives the protein CASSRRTGDEKLFF. The V call is TRBV7-9, the J call TRBJ1-4, with 9 positions matching TRBD1. The junction had 4 bases not matched to a gene; V was cut back by 5 bases and J by 6 bases. In germline, CDR1 is SEHNR, CDR2 FQNEAQ (reference sequence). The CDR3 loop spans 14 amino acids.

The chain couples TRBV27 to TRBJ2-7; tentatively, D is TRBD2 (5 bases). The CDR3 has 14 residues. The V end lost 7 bases, the J end lost 6 bases, and 19 bases lay between the germline ends. Germline loops: CDR1 MNHEY, CDR2 SMNVEV (reference sequence). CDR3 coding DNA: TGTGCCAGCACTCCCCTTCTTGAGGGATCCGAGCAGTACTTC. It is translated as CASTPLLEGSEQYF.

The chain recombines TRBV5-1 with TRBJ2-3; tentatively, D is TRBD1 or TRBD2 (5 bases each). Germline V gene data show CDR1 as SGHRS and CDR2 as YFSETQ. The CDR3 totals 14 residues. V lost 2 bases and J 4 bases, leaving 11 bases between the germline ends. The CDR3 coding sequence is TGCGCCAGCAGCTTCGGGACGGGGCCAGATACGCAGTATTTT. Translated: CASSFGTGPDTQYF.

V gene TRBV7-2 combines with J gene TRBJ2-7; D uncertain. Germline CDR1 SGHTA, CDR2 FQGNSA. The V and J ends lost 3 bases and 2 bases respectively, with 8 bases between them. This CDR3 has 13 residues. CDR3: CASSLTDTYEQYF. As DNA, the CDR3 is TGTGCCAGCAGCTTGACTGACACCTACGAGCAGTACTTC.

The chain has TRBV9 and TRBJ2-3; D is perhaps TRBD1 or TRBD2 (5 bases each). The CDR3 contains 16 residues. V lost 0 bases to trimming and J lost 2 bases, with 13 bases between them. CDR1 and CDR2 (germline): SGDLS, YYNGEE. As DNA, the CDR3 is TGTGCCAGCAGCGTAGGCCCCGGGGACCTCACAGATACGCAGTATTTT. Its protein is CASSVGPGDLTDTQYF.

This chain connects TRBV2 to TRBJ1-4, with a weak D call TRBD1 (5 bases). The CDR3 is made up of 15 amino acids. V lost 4 bases to trimming and J lost 11 bases, with 20 bases between them. In germline, CDR1 is SNHLY, CDR2 FYNNEI. CDR3 protein: CASSVGRGGSGKLFF. CDR3 nucleotides: TGTGCCAGCAGTGTGGGACGTGGTGGGAGCGGGAAACTGTTTTTT.

The sample holds one count of this clone. This chain joins TRBV6-4 and TRBJ1-1; D remains unclear. CDR3 length: 13 residues. Germline V gene sequence: CDR1 MRHNA, CDR2 SNTAGT. Trimming took off 5 bases at V and 7 bases at J, with 14 bases between the two ends. In nucleotides, the CDR3 is TGTGCCAGCAGTAGACAAACAATGGGTGAAGCTTTCTTT. This encodes CASSRQTMGEAFF.

This clone turned up a few times. The CDR3 coding sequence is TGTGCCAGTAGTATAGGAGACGCTTTTAGCGCTGAAGCTTTCTTT. Encoded protein: CASSIGDAFSAEAFF. This chain joins TRBV19 and TRBJ1-1, with unresolved D. V shed 1 base and J shed 6 bases, with 15 bases lying between them. CDR1 is LNHDA and CDR2 is SQIVND in the germline V gene (reference sequence). The CDR3 has 15 residues.

The chain has TRBV28 and TRBJ1-4; perhaps TRBD1 as D (5 bases). CDR1 and CDR2 from the germline V gene are MDHEN and SYDVKM. V was trimmed by 2 bases and J by 7 bases, leaving 8 bases between them. This CDR3 has 13 amino acids. The CDR3 spells CASSLVQGEKLFF. In DNA form, the CDR3 reads TGTGCCAGCAGTTTAGTGCAGGGTGAAAAACTGTTTTTT.

The chain uses TRBV15 and TRBJ2-3, with D unclear. V lost 0 bases and J lost 6, with 19 bases in between. CDR3 length: 17 amino acids. The V gene's germline CDR1 is LNHNV and CDR2 YYDKDF (reference sequence). CDR3: CATSRDQFGLDMDTQYF. The CDR3 nucleotides read TGTGCCACCAGCAGAGATCAATTTGGGTTAGACATGGATACGCAGTATTTT.

The chain recombines TRBV7-2 with TRBJ2-7; weak D call: TRBD1 (5 bases). The germline gives CDR1 SGHTA, CDR2 FQGNSA. With 1 base removed from V and 1 base from J, the gap between germline ends came to 11 bases. CDR3 size: 15 residues. The CDR3 DNA is TGTGCCAGCAGCTTAGATGGGGCGTTATCCTACGAGCAGTACTTC. It codes for CASSLDGALSYEQYF.

V gene TRBV21-1 combines with J gene TRBJ1-2; the D segment call TRBD1 is taken from the table without a DNA check. TRBV21-1 is noted as a pseudogene. This CDR3 region has 15 residues. Here the CDR3 reads CASSLRDRVSRSYTF. The CDR3 nucleotides read TGTGCCAGCAGCTTACGGGACAGGGTGTCCCGAAGCTACACCTTC.

This clone was counted a single time. The chain recombines TRBV9 with TRBJ2-6; TRBD1 agrees at 10 bases. In germline, CDR1 is SGDLS, CDR2 YYNGEE. The ends lost 3 bases at V and 0 bases at J; junction bases unmatched: 6. There are 18 residues in the CDR3. CDR3 residues: CASSARDRGNSGANVLTF. The DNA of the CDR3 is TGTGCCAGCAGCGCCCGGGACAGGGGAAACTCTGGGGCCAACGTCCTGACTTTC.

The chain links TRBV14 to TRBJ2-5; D may be TRBD1 (5 bases). CDR3 length: 15 amino acids. Trimming cost V 3 bases and J 2 bases, with 13 bases left between them. The germline V gene has CDR1 SGHDN and CDR2 FVKESK. For the CDR3, the DNA is TGTGCCAGCAGCCATGCTAGGGGCGAACAAGAGACCCAGTACTTC. Amino acid sequence: CASSHARGEQETQYF.

The gene calls are TRBV30 and TRBJ1-2; D perhaps matches TRBD1 (6 bases). Trimming stripped 5 bases from V and 6 bases from J, with 13 bases between. The CDR3 covers 12 residues. Germline assignment: CDR1 GTSNPN and CDR2 SVGIG (reference sequence). The CDR3 DNA sequence: TGTGCCTGGGGGATTCACAGGGATGGCTACACCTTC. This codes for CAWGIHRDGYTF.

The V call is TRBV6-1, the J call TRBJ1-5; D uncertain. The CDR3 is 13 residues long. Germline-derived CDR1 and CDR2 are MNHNS and SASEGT. Trimming stripped 3 bases from V and 1 base from J, with 4 bases between. The CDR3 region has the DNA TGTGCCAGCAGTGATGGAAGCAATCAGCCCCAGCATTTT. This gives the protein CASSDGSNQPQHF.